Detailed here is one T cell receptor beta chain. The sample is drawn from a study of T cell changes during pregnancy in multiple sclerosis. Germline values: CDR1 MNHEY, CDR2 SVGAGI. The CDR3 is made up of 13 amino acids. Trimming removed 6 bases from V and 9 bases from J, with 15 bases in between. Assay: immunoSEQ multiplex PCR; the TCRdb copy retains only in-frame clones and omits some. In the table there are under 110,000 clones, more than 80% of which are singletons. Material: peripheral blood, obtained before pregnancy. The gene calls are TRBV6-5 and TRBJ2-1; no clear D gene. The TCR originated in a female donor with multiple sclerosis, enrolled in a pregnancy study. The CDR3 here is CASSWAHRSEQFF. CDR3 coding DNA: TGTGCCAGCAGCTGGGCCCACCGTAGTGAGCAGTTCTTC.